These 27 T cell receptor beta chains were sequenced from one sample in a study of CD8 T cells in ankylosing spondylitis. TCRdb fed the 5' RACE reads into MiXCR, producing one record per CDR3 protein. The table lists 150,000 to 200,000 distinct CDR3 sequences, 11% of them singletons. What was sequenced was blood, either unsorted or a sorted T cell fraction (not recorded which). Receptor source: a male donor with ankylosing spondylitis or in good health (not recorded which).

This clonotype was recorded many times. The CDR3 loop reads CASSVNRVKTLHF. The CDR3 region has the DNA TGTGCCAGCAGTGTAAACAGGGTGAAGACCCTCCACTTT. The chain combines TRBV12-3 or TRBV12-4 with TRBJ1-6; weak D call: TRBD1 (6 bases). V lost 5 bases and J lost 14, with 16 bases in between. This CDR3 spans 13 amino acids.

This clonotype was found many times. CDR3 region: CASSSGTPNYGYTF. In nucleotides, the CDR3 is TGTGCCAGCAGTTCCGGGACCCCGAACTATGGCTACACCTTC. The chain uses TRBV6-5 and TRBJ1-2, with D possibly matching TRBD1 (5 bases). Trimming shortened V by 4 bases and J by 2 bases, and 11 bases separated the two germline ends. CDR3 length: 14 amino acids. Germline CDR1 is MNHEY and CDR2 is SVGAGI.

This clonotype was detected only a few times. The chain links TRBV20-1 to TRBJ2-5; 10 positions match TRBD2. The V gene's germline CDR1 is DFQATT and CDR2 SNEGSKA (reference sequence). The J segment lost 5 bases and the V segment lost 5 bases, leaving 11 bases of the junction unmatched. The CDR3 length is 15 residues. Here the CDR3 DNA reads TGCAGTGCTTGGGGAGCGGGGGGGAATAGTGAGACCCAGTACTTC. As protein: CSAWGAGGNSETQYF.

This clonotype was seen repeatedly, ten times or more. J is TRBJ1-2 and V is TRBV7-8; D is perhaps TRBD1 (6 bases). V was shortened by 7 bases and J by 2 bases, with 17 bases between the two germline ends. CDR3 length equals 15 residues. Germline V lookup: CDR1 SGHVS, CDR2 FQNEAQ. The CDR3 sequence is CASTYAATGNYGYTF. CDR3 nucleotides: TGTGCCAGCACCTACGCTGCCACAGGGAACTATGGCTACACCTTC.

This clonotype was recorded many times. This chain uses TRBV7-9 with TRBJ1-1; maybe TRBD1 (6 bases). Germline V gives CDR1 SEHNR, CDR2 FQNEAQ (reference sequence). V shed 8 bases and J shed 2 bases, with 12 bases lying between them. This CDR3 spans 13 amino acids. The CDR3 protein is CASGAGENTEAFF. The DNA for the CDR3 is TGTGCCAGCGGAGCAGGGGAAAACACTGAAGCTTTCTTT.

This clonotype was detected ten times or more. This chain uses TRBV12-3 or TRBV12-4 with TRBJ2-4, with TRBD1 matching 9 bases. The length of the CDR3 is 14 residues. After removal of 6 bases from V and 9 bases from J, the junction contained 9 bases not matched to a gene. CDR3 nucleotide sequence: TGTGCCAGCAGGGGAGGAGGACAGGGGAGCATTCAGTACTTC. Translating gives CASRGGGQGSIQYF.

This clonotype was observed at least ten times. The chain couples TRBV12-3 or TRBV12-4 to TRBJ2-2, with unresolved D. V lost 6 bases to trimming and J lost 4 bases, with 12 bases between them. The CDR3 spans 14 residues. The CDR3 DNA sequence: TGTGCCAGCAGCTGGGGATCTAGCACCGGGGAGCTGTTTTTT. This translates into CASSWGSSTGELFF.

The chain carries TRBV5-1 and TRBJ1-2; 10 bases map to TRBD1. Unmatched junction bases numbered 7, after V lost 4 bases and J lost 4 bases. The CDR3 sequence is 15 residues long. Germline V CDR1 and CDR2: SGHRS, YFSETQ. CDR3 in DNA: TGCGCCAGCAGCCGGGACAGGGGCCCCCCCTATGGCTACACCTTC. The encoded protein is CASSRDRGPPYGYTF.

The chain combines TRBV11-3 with TRBJ2-1; no clear D gene. V was shortened by 2 bases and J by 5 bases, with 13 bases between the two germline ends. Germline values: CDR1 SGHNT, CDR2 YENEEA. The length of the CDR3 is 15 residues. CDR3 loop: CASSLSPVTNNEQFF. DNA of the CDR3: TGTGCCAGCAGCTTAAGCCCTGTCACGAACAATGAGCAGTTCTTC.

This clonotype came up many times. The genes are TRBV6-5 and TRBJ2-2; 9 positions match TRBD2. Germline lookup yields CDR1 MNHEY and CDR2 SVGAGI. V trimming: 4 bases; J trimming: 3 bases; junction bases outside the gene matches: 3. The length of the CDR3 is 15 residues. CDR3 in amino acids: CASSWRGGDTGELFF. Written as DNA, the CDR3 is TGTGCCAGCAGTTGGCGGGGGGGCGACACCGGGGAGCTGTTTTTT.

For this clonotype: Since no conserved phenylalanine or tryptophan closes the CDR3, a read error is the likely cause. The J gene is TRBJ1-2, the V gene TRBV7-9; D is possibly TRBD1 (5 bases). Trimming cost V 1 base and J 10 bases, with 13 bases left between them. Germline V gene sequence: CDR1 SEHNR, CDR2 FQNEAQ (reference sequence). The length of the CDR3 is 13 residues. This chain's CDR3 is CASSLGTSLDYTL. CDR3 nucleotides: TGTGCCAGCAGCTTAGGGACATCCCTCGACTACACCCTC.

In this sample, this clonotype turned up a few times. V gene TRBV9 combines with J gene TRBJ1-2; tentative D call: TRBD1 (6 bases). Germline CDR1 and CDR2: SGDLS and YYNGEE. Trimming pared 2 bases from V and 3 bases from J, leaving 11 bases between. CDR3 size: 14 residues. CDR3 DNA sequence: TGTGCCAGCAGCGTTGGGTGGACAGACTATGGCTACACCTTC. It encodes CASSVGWTDYGYTF.

This clonotype was detected many times. This chain joins TRBV21-1 and TRBJ2-7; no check of the table's D call, TRBD1, against the DNA was made. TRBV21-1 is assigned pseudogene status. CDR3 length: 14 residues. Here the CDR3 DNA reads TGTGCCAGCAGCAGACTCAGGGATTGGTACGAGCAGTACTTC. Translated: CASSRLRDWYEQYF.

This clonotype was recorded a few times. V gene TRBV29-1 combines with J gene TRBJ1-3; D not certain. Germline V CDR1 and CDR2: SQVTM, ANQGSEA. Trimming took off 1 base at V and 2 bases at J, with 9 bases between the two ends. The CDR3 runs to 14 residues. As DNA, the CDR3 is TGCAGCGTTGAAGGGACCGCTCCTGGAAACACCATATATTTT. Amino acids: CSVEGTAPGNTIYF.

The table lists this clonotype with many counts. V gene TRBV5-1 combines with J gene TRBJ2-7; the match to TRBD1 covers 7 bases. The CDR3 runs to 14 residues. The ends lost 0 bases at V and 1 base at J; junction bases unmatched: 1. The V gene's germline CDR1 is SGHRS and CDR2 YFSETQ. CDR3 DNA: TGCGCCAGCAGCTTGGCGGGACAGTCCTACGAGCAGTACTTC. This gives the protein CASSLAGQSYEQYF.

In its sample, this clonotype was seen many times. The chain uses TRBV12-3 or TRBV12-4 and TRBJ1-1, with D possibly matching TRBD1 (6 bases). CDR3 length: 13 residues. V was shortened by 2 bases and J by 5 bases, with 9 bases between the two germline ends. For the CDR3, the DNA is TGTGCCAGCAGTTTAAGGGGGAGAACTGAAGCTTTCTTT. It translates to CASSLRGRTEAFF.

The chain carries TRBV7-2 and TRBJ2-5; D call uncertain. The V end lost 1 base, the J end lost 1 base, and 7 bases lay between the germline ends. From germline, CDR1 is SGHTA and CDR2 FQGNSA. The CDR3 length is 14 residues. CDR3 residues: CASSLVSSQETQYF. The DNA of the CDR3 is TGTGCCAGCAGCTTAGTCAGCAGCCAAGAGACCCAGTACTTC.

The V and J genes are TRBV5-1 and TRBJ2-2, with 16 bases fitting TRBD2. Germline V gene sequence: CDR1 SGHRS, CDR2 YFSETQ. V was pared by 2 bases and J by 0 bases, with 7 bases of the junction left unmatched. This CDR3 is 20 amino acids long. CDR3 bases: TGCGCCAGCAGCTTTGGGACTAGCGGGGGGGCCGCTTCGAACACCGGGGAGCTGTTTTTT. This encodes CASSFGTSGGAASNTGELFF.

In this sample, this clonotype turned up many times. The gene calls are TRBV20-1 and TRBJ2-7; 10 bases map to TRBD2. The CDR3 covers 13 residues. V dropped 7 bases and J dropped 4; count of bases not matched to a gene: 7. Germline CDR1 DFQATT, CDR2 SNEGSKA (reference sequence). CDR3 nucleotides: TGCAGTGGAGAGCGGGAGGGCCAGTACGAGCAGTACTTC. Translated: CSGEREGQYEQYF.

This clonotype was counted only a few times. The gene calls are TRBV4-1 and TRBJ1-5; 8 nucleotides match TRBD1. The ends lost 2 bases at V and 3 bases at J; junction bases unmatched: 6. The CDR3 spans 16 residues. CDR1 MGHRA and CDR2 YSYEKL come from the germline V gene. The CDR3 nucleotides are TGCGCCAGCAGCCAAACCGGGACAGGAGCCAATCAGCCCCAGCATTTT. Protein product: CASSQTGTGANQPQHF.

This clonotype was seen repeatedly, ten times or more. This sequence joins TRBV16 and TRBJ2-7, with D tentatively TRBD2 (6 bases). Between the trimmed V and J ends, which lost 3 bases and 5 bases, there was a span of 23 bases. Germline V lookup: CDR1 KGHSY, CDR2 FQNENV. The CDR3 sequence is 17 residues long. CDR3 loop: CASSQFMFTGEVDEQYF. The CDR3 coding sequence is TGTGCCAGCAGCCAGTTTATGTTCACGGGAGAGGTCGACGAGCAGTACTTC.

J is TRBJ2-7 and V is TRBV4-3, with D possibly matching TRBD2 (6 bases). Germline-derived CDR1 and CDR2 are LGHNA and YSLEER. V lost 0 bases to trimming and J lost 2 bases, with 11 bases between them. CDR3 size: 15 residues. The CDR3 DNA reads TGCGCCAGCAGCCAAGATTACGGGACTGCCTACGAGCAGTACTTC. Residues: CASSQDYGTAYEQYF.

This clonotype was observed at least ten times. One end of the junction does not line up with germline, which may come from a read error. The chain is built from TRBV3-1 and TRBJ2-1, with D unresolved. CDR1 is LGHDT and CDR2 is YNNKEL in the germline V gene (reference sequence). This CDR3 contains 12 residues. Written as DNA, the CDR3 is TGTGCCAGCAGCCAAGAGGGTACTTTCCAGGTCTTC. Residues: CASSQEGTFQVF.

This clonotype has more than one count but fewer than ten. This chain joins TRBV5-1 and TRBJ2-5; D is possibly TRBD1 or TRBD2 (5 bases each). The CDR3 runs 15 residues. The germline CDR1 and CDR2 sequences are SGHRS and YFSETQ. V lost 0 bases to trimming and J lost 2 bases, with 11 bases between them. The CDR3: CASSLARGAQETQYF. CDR3 sequence (DNA): TGCGCCAGCAGCTTGGCCCGAGGGGCGCAAGAGACCCAGTACTTC.

This clonotype was picked up many times. The DNA for the CDR3 is TGTGCCAGCAGCCAAGTCCCTTCGGGACTAGCGGGAGGATACCAAGAGACCCAGTACTTC. Encoded protein: CASSQVPSGLAGGYQETQYF. V usage is TRBV4-2 and J usage is TRBJ2-5, with 15 bases identical to TRBD2. With 1 base clipped from V and 0 bases from J, the junction kept 9 bases outside the gene matches. Germline loops: CDR1 LGHNA, CDR2 YNFKEQ. The CDR3 is 20 amino acids.

This clonotype was observed at least ten times. The chain employs TRBV14 and TRBJ2-2; D gene unclear. Trimming cost V 1 base and J 5 bases, with 14 bases left between them. Germline CDR1 and CDR2: SGHDN and FVKESK. The CDR3 spans 16 residues. DNA of the CDR3: TGTGCCAGCAGCCAAGTTGAGCGCAGTCGGACCGGGGAGCTGTTTTTT. Protein sequence: CASSQVERSRTGELFF.

There are many counts of this clonotype. This sequence joins TRBV5-1 and TRBJ2-1; 8 nucleotides line up with TRBD1. The CDR3 is 14 residues long. The germline CDR1 and CDR2 sequences are SGHRS and YFSETQ. V lost 0 bases, J lost 9 bases, and 5 bases stayed unmatched. The CDR3 reads CASSLAGGNFEQFF. The CDR3 bases are TGCGCCAGCAGCTTGGCAGGGGGCAATTTTGAGCAGTTCTTC.